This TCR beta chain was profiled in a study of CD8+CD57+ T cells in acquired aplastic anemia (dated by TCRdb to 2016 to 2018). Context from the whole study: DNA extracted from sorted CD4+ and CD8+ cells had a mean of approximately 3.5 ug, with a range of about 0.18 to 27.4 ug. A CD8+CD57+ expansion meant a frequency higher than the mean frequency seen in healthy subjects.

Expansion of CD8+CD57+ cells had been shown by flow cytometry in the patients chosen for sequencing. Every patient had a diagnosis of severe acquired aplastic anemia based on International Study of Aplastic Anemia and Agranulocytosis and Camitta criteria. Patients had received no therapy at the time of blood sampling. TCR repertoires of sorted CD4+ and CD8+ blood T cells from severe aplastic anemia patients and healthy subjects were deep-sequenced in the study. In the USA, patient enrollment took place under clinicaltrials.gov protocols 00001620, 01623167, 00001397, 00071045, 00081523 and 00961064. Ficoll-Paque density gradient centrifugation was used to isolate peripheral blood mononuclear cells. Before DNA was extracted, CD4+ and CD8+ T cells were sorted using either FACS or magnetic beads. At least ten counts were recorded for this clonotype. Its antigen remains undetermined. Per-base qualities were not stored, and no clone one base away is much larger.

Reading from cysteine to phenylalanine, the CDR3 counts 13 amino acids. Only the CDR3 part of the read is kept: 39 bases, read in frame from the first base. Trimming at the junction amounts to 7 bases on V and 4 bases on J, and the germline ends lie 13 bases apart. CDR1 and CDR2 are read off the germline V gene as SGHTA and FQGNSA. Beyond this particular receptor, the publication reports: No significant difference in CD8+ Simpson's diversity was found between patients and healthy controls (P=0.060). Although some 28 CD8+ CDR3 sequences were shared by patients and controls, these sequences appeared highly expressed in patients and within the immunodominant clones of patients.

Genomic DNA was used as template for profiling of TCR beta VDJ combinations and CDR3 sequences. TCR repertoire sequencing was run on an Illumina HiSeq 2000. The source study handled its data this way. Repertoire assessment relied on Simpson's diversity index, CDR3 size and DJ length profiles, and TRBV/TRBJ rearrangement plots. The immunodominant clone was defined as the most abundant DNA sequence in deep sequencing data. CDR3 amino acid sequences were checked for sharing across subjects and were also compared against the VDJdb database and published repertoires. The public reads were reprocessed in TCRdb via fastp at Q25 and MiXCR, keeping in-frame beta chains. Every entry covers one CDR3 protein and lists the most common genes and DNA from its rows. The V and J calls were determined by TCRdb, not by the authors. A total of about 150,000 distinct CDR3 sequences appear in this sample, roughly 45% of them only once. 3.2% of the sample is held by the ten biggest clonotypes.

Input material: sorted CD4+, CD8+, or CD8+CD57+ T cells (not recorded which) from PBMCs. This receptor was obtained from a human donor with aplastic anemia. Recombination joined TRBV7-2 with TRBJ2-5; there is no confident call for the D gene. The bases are TGTGCCAGCACCTTCGGTACAGTAGAGACCCAGTACTTC. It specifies CASTFGTVETQYF.